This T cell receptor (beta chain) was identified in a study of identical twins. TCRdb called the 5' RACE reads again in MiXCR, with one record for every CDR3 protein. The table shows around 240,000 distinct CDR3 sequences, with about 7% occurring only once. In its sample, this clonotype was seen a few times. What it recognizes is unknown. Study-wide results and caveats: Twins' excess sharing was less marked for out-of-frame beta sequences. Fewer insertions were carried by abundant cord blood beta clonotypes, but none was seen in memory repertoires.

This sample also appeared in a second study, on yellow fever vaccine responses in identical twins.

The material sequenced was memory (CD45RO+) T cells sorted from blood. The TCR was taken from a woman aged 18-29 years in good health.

CDR3 protein: CASSDSSSTDTQYF. The CDR3 coding sequence is TGTGCCAGCAGTGACAGCTCTAGCACAGATACGCAGTATTTT. V and J are TRBV6-4 and TRBJ2-3, with no clear D. CDR3 length: 14 amino acids. V was clipped by 2 bases and J by 0 bases, with 6 bases between them. Germline CDR1 reads MRHNA; CDR2 reads SNTAGT.